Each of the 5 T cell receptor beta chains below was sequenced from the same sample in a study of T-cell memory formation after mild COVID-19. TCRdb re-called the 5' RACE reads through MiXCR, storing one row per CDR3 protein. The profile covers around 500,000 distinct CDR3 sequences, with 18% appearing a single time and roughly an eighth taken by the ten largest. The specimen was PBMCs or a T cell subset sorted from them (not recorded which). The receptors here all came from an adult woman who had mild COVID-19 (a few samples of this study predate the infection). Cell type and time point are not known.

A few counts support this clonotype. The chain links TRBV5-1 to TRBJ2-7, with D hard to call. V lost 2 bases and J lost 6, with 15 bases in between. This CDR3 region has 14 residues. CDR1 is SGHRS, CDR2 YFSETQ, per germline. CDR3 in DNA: TGCGCCAGCAGCTTAGGTCAGAACTTTCCCGAGCAGTACTTC. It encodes CASSLGQNFPEQYF. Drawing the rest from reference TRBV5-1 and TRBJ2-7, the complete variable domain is KAGVTQTPRYLIKTRGQQVTLSCSPISGHRSVSWYQQTPGQGLQFLFEYFSETQRNKGNFPGRFSGRQFSNSRSEMNVSTLELGDSALYLCASSLGQNFPEQYFGPGTRLTVT.

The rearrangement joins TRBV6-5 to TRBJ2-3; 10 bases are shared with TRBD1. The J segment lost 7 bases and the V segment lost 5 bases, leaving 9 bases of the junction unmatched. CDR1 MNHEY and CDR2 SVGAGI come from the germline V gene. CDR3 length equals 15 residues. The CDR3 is CASSADRGLRNTQYF. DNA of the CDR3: TGTGCCAGCAGTGCAGACAGGGGGCTGAGGAATACGCAGTATTTT.

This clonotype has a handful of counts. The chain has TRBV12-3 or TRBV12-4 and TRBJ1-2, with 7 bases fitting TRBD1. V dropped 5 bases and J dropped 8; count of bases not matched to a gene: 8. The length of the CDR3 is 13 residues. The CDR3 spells CASSLTQGIGYTF. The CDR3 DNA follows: TGTGCCAGCAGTCTGACACAGGGGATAGGCTACACCTTC.

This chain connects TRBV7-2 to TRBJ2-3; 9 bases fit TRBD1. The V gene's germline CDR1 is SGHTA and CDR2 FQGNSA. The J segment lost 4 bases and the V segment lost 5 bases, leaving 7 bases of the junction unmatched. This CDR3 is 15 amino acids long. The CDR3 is CASSKDRGSSDTQYF. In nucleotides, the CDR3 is TGTGCCAGCAGCAAAGACAGGGGGAGTTCAGATACGCAGTATTTT.

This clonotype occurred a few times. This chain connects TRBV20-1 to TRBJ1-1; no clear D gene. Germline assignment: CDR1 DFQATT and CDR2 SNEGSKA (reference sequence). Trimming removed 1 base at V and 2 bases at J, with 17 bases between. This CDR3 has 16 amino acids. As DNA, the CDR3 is TGCAGTGCTAGAGTCCGGGCAGGCTTCGGAAACACTGAAGCTTTCTTT. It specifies CSARVRAGFGNTEAFF.